This TCR beta chain was retrieved from a study of blood T cells in healthy people across ages (dated by TCRdb to the mid-2010s). About the study as a whole: In model experiments, template switching captured about one uniquely barcoded TCR beta cDNA molecule for every two T cells. To track age-related changes in TCR beta repertoire diversity, the study relied on deep sequencing normalized with unique cDNA molecular identifiers. The donors were divided into four age groups: young (average around 16 years), middle-aged (approximately 39), aged (about 60) and long-lived (about 90). To avoid experimental bias, donors of different ages were distributed randomly across sequencing lanes. For two donors (one aged 18 to 30 and one aged 80 or older), the study analyzed two additional independent replicas of 1 million unique cDNA reads from the same blood draw. The paper's findings and limits, for the study overall: As age increased, observed TCR beta diversity per million T cells dropped in a roughly linear way, and a significant reduction was already evident by age roughly 36. There was a strong correlation between observed TCR beta diversity and the percentage of naive T cells measured by flow cytometry. Estimates of total diversity based on one million sequenced T cells were considered lower bounds and underestimates. Because donor CMV infection status was unknown, age-related changes in expanded clonotypes were potentially confounded. Compared with the aged group, the long-lived group had more naive CD4+ T cells, fewer expanded clones and increased TCR diversity, a pattern suggesting age selection. Bulk unsorted PBMC profiling prevented conclusive comparison of naive and antigen-experienced compartments.

To prepare the library, 5' RACE was applied. TCRdb lists the instrument as Illumina HiSeq 2500. A second PCR of roughly 7 to 11 cycles was performed with a sample-barcoded 5' primer and a J-beta primer mix. Each TCR beta cDNA molecule received a unique molecular identifier from a template-switch 5' adaptor carrying 12 random nucleotides. Each sample yielded at least 2.5 million CDR3-containing paired-end reads. The Mint cDNA synthesis kit, primed by a TRBC-specific oligonucleotide, was used to synthesize first-strand cDNA from all RNA. After uracil-DNA glycosylase treatment, a first 18-cycle PCR used universal primers M1SS and BC2_uni_R on all cDNA. The authors processed their data as follows. Each sample was normalized by randomly selecting 1 million high-quality reads, each carrying a distinct molecular identifier. Instead of being binned into consensus sequences, reads that shared molecular identifiers were thrown out. MiTCR, run with a Q25 quality threshold and the strictest error-elimination algorithm, handled CDR3 identification, clonotype clustering and error correction. A nonparametric unseen species model using Euler transformation provided a lower-bound estimate of total TCR beta diversity. The raw public reads went through TCRdb reprocessing: fastp at Q25, MiXCR clone calling, in-frame beta chains kept. Every entry covers one CDR3 protein and lists the most common genes and DNA from its rows. TCRdb's processing, not the authors', yielded these V and J calls. The sample table lists fewer than 900,000 distinct CDR3 sequences, around 36% of them with a count of one. 13% of the sample rests with the top ten.

The CDR3 numbers 15 residues from cysteine through phenylalanine. Kept here is only the CDR3 DNA, which spans 45 bases and is read in frame from base 1. CDR1 and CDR2 are drawn from the germline V gene: SGHRS, YFSETQ. V is pruned by 0 bases and J by 5 bases, leaving 6 bases of the junction without a gene match. Donors were roughly 40 systemically healthy Caucasian individuals from Russia aged about 6 to 100 years. Around 9.8 milliliters of peripheral blood were collected from each donor into EDTA-treated Vacutainer tubes. Ficoll-Paque density-gradient centrifugation was used to isolate PBMCs, with at least 6 million obtained per sample. Total RNA was extracted from PBMCs with Trizol reagent, with at least 5 micrograms obtained per sample. For every donor, flow cytometry on a PBMC aliquot measured the percentage of naive CD45RAhigh/CD27high T cells. This clonotype has only a few counts. It has no known antigen specificity. Per-nucleotide qualities are absent, and no much larger clonotype sits a single base away.

Sequencing input: blood. The TCR was taken from a man in his late teens or twenties in good health. This chain is built from TRBV5-1 and TRBJ1-2; 8 central nucleotides agree with TRBD1. CDR3 sequence: CASSLGARTGYGYTF. The DNA reads as follows: TGCGCCAGCAGCTTGGGGGCCCGGACAGGGTATGGCTACACCTTC.